These T cell receptor beta chains were read from a single sample in a study of T cells in localized non-small cell lung cancer. TCRdb's table, derived via immunoSEQ multiplex PCR, lists solely in-frame clones and lacks some. The sample includes roughly 72,000 clones, more than 70% of them seen just once. The sequences come from peripheral blood, collected before any cancer treatment. Source of these receptors: a female donor older than 55 with stage I lung adenocarcinoma. CDR3s include the opening cysteine and the closing phenylalanine or tryptophan. D genes are given only for firm matches. Clone size is stated in some rows and not others, as once, few, many or a class when expanded.

J gene	D gene	clone size	V gene	CDR3 DNA	CDR3 protein
TRBJ2-2	.	once	TRBV7-2	TGTGCCAGCAGCTTCGGGTGGGAGTTGAACACCGGGGAGCTGTTTTTT	CASSFGWELNTGELFF
TRBJ2-5	TRBD2	.	TRBV2	TGTGCCAGCAGACAAGGGACTAGCGGGAGTGAGACCCAGTACTTC	CASRQGTSGSETQYF
TRBJ2-5	TRBD1	.	TRBV19	TGTGCCAGTAGTACCGGGACAGTCTCGGAGACCCAGTACTTC	CASSTGTVSETQYF
TRBJ2-5	TRBD2	.	TRBV4-2	TGTGCCAGCAGCCAAGATCCTAGCGGGGGGGGTCAAGAGACCCAGTACTTC	CASSQDPSGGGQETQYF
TRBJ1-6	.	.	TRBV2	TGTGCCAGCAGTGAGGGTCGCCATTCACCCCTCCACTTT	CASSEGRHSPLHF
TRBJ1-1	TRBD1	.	TRBV19	TGTGCCAGTAAAATGGGGACAGGGGGCGCAAGGACAGGTGAAGCTTTCTTT	CASKMGTGGARTGEAFF
TRBJ1-5	TRBD1	.	TRBV5-1	TGCGCCAGCAGCCCCGGGACAGGGGGCGCGAAGCCCCAGCATTTT	CASSPGTGGAKPQHF
TRBJ2-7	TRBD2	.	TRBV27	TGTGCCAGCAGTTTAAGGGGACTAGCGGTACTTAAGCGACTCTCCTACGAGCAGTACTTC	CASSLRGLAVLKRLSYEQYF
TRBJ2-5	.	.	TRBV7-2	TGTGCCAGCAGCCCAGGGGGGGAAGGAGCCCAGTACTTC	CASSPGGEGAQYF
TRBJ2-4	TRBD2	.	TRBV28	TGTGCCAGCAGTCTATTCCTAGGGACTAGCGGGAGAGCCGTGGCCAAAAACATTCAGTACTTC	CASSLFLGTSGRAVAKNIQYF
TRBJ2-2	TRBD2	.	TRBV14	TGTGCCAGCAGCCGAAAATTAGCGGGGGGGCGCACCGGGGAGCTGTTTTTT	CASSRKLAGGRTGELFF
TRBJ2-1	.	.	TRBV5-6	TGTGCCAGCAGCCCGGAACCCTCCTACAATGAGCAGTTCTTC	CASSPEPSYNEQFF
TRBJ1-5	.	.	TRBV19	TGTGCCAGTAGTATTCACCCCCGCTCGGCGGAGGAGTATAGCAATCAGCCCCAGCATTTT	CASSIHPRSAEEYSNQPQHF
TRBJ1-5	.	.	TRBV5-6	TGTGCCAGCAGCCGGCGGGTAGGGGATAATCAGCCCCAGCATTTT	CASSRRVGDNQPQHF
TRBJ1-1	.	.	TRBV5-1	TGCGCCAGCAGCTTGGGACCAGGGGACACTGAAGCTTTCTTT	CASSLGPGDTEAFF
TRBJ2-7	.	.	TRBV28	TGTGCCAGCATCCCCGCCGGCAGGCCCTTCTCCTACGAGCAGTACTTC	CASIPAGRPFSYEQYF
TRBJ1-1	.	.	TRBV11-2	TGTGCCAGCAGCTTAACGGCGACCTCCACTGAAGCTTTCTTT	CASSLTATSTEAFF
TRBJ1-2	.	.	TRBV6-5	TGTGCCAGCAGTTACAGGGTTACTAACTATGGCTACACCTTC	CASSYRVTNYGYTF
TRBJ2-7	.	.	TRBV21-1	TGTGCCAGCAGCAAAGTTCGTCCGGGACTACCGACTACGAAGCAGTACTTC	CASSKVRPGLPTTKQYF
TRBJ2-5	.	.	TRBV30	TGTGCCTGGAGTGTAAACAGGTACAGTGAGCAGTACTTC	CAWSVNRYSEQYF
TRBJ2-2	.	once	TRBV29-1	TGCAGCGTGCGGGCAGGGATAAACACCGGGGAGCTGTTTTTT	CSVRAGINTGELFF
TRBJ1-1	TRBD1	.	TRBV19	TGTGCCAGTAGGGGACAGGGGAACACTGAAGCTTTCTTT	CASRGQGNTEAFF
TRBJ2-2	TRBD1	.	TRBV9	TGTGCCAGCAGCGTAGGACAGGGGCCAAGCGTGGAGCTGTTTTTT	CASSVGQGPSVELFF
TRBJ1-1	TRBD1	.	TRBV7-2	TGTGCCAGCAGCAAACAGGGGGCCCCATCGAACACTGAAGCTTTCTTT	CASSKQGAPSNTEAFF
TRBJ1-1	.	.	TRBV5-6	TGTGCCAGCGTAGTCACAAGGCGGGGGAACACTGAAGCTTTCTTT	CASVVTRRGNTEAFF
TRBJ2-2	.	.	TRBV4-2	TGTGCCAGCAGCCCGACCGGGGAGCTGTTTTTT	CASSPTGELFF
TRBJ2-5	.	.	TRBV6-6	TGTGCCAGCAGTTACAATGCGGGACATTATAGGGAGACCCAGTACTTC	CASSYNAGHYRETQYF
TRBJ1-2	.	.	TRBV6-5	TGTGCCAGCAGCTCCGGGTCGGGCTATGGCTACACCTTC	CASSSGSGYGYTF
TRBJ2-1	.	.	TRBV15	TGTGCCACCAGCAGAGATTTTTCGACCTTCAATGAGCAGTTCTTC	CATSRDFSTFNEQFF